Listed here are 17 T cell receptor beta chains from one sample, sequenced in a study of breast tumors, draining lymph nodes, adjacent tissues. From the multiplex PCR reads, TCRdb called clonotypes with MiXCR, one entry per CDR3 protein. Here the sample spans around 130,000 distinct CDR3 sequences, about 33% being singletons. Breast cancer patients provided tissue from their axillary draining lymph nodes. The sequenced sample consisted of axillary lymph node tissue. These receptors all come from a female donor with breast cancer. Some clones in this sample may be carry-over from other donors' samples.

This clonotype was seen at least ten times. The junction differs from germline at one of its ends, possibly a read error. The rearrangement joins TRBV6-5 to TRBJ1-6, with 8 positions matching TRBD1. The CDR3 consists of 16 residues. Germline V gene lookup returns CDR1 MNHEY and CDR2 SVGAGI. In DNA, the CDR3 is TGTGCCAGCAGTCACTCGACAGGGGTAACTGGGTCACCCCTCCACTTT. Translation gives CASSHSTGVTGSPLHF.

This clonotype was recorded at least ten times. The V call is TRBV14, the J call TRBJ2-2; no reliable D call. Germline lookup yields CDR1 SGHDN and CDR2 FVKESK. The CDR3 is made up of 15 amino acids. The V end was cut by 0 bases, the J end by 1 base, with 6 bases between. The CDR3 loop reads CASSQDYRNTGELFF. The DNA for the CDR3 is TGTGCCAGCAGCCAAGACTATAGGAACACCGGGGAGCTGTTTTTT.

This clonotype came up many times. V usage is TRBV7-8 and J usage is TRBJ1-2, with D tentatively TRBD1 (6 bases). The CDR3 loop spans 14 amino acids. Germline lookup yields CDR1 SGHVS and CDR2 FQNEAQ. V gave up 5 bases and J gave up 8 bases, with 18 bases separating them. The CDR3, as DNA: TGTGCCAGCAGCCAAACCCCCACCACAGGGGGCTACACCTTC. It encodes CASSQTPTTGGYTF.

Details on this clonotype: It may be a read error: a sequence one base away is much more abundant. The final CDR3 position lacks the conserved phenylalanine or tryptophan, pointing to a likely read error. The CDR3 region is CASSLVNSPHEQYI. The CDR3, as DNA: TGTGCCAGCAGCTTAGTCAACAGTCCCCACGAGCAGTACATC. This chain joins TRBV11-2 and TRBJ2-7; no clear D. The ends were cut back, 1 base at V and 5 bases at J, with 12 bases in the middle. The germline V gene has CDR1 SGHAT and CDR2 FQNNGV. This CDR3 contains 14 residues.

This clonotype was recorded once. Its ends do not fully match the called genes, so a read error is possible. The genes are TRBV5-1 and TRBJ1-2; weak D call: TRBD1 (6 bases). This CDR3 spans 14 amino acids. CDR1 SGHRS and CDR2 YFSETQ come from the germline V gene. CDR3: CASSLGGLDYGYTF. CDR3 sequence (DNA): TGCGCCAGCAGCTTGGGGGGGCTCGACTACGGCTACACCTTC.

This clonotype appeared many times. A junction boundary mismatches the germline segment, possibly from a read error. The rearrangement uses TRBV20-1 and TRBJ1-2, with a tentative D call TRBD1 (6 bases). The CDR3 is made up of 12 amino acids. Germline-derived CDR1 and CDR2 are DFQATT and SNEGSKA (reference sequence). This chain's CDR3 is CSALRGDYGSTF. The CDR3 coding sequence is TGCAGTGCTCTGAGGGGGGACTATGGCTCCACCTTC.

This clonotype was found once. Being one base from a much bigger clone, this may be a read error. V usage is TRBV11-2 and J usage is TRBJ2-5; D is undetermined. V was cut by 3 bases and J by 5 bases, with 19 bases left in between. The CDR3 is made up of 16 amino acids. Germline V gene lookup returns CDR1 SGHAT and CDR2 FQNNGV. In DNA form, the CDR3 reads TGTGCCAGCAGCTTGGGGTCATTGGCTTACGAGGAGACCCAGTACTTC. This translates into CASSLGSLAYEETQYF. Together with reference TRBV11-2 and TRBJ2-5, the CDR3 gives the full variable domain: EAGVAQSPRYKIIEKRQSVAFWCNPISGHATLYWYQQILGQGPKLLIQFQNNGVVDDSQLPKDRFSAERLKGVDSTLKIQPAKLEDSAVYLCASSLGSLAYEETQYFGPGTRLLVL.

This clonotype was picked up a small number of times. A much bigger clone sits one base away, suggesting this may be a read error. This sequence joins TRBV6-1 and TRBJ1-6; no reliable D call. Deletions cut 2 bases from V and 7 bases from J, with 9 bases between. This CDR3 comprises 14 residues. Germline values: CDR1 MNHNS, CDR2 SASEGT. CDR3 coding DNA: TGTGCCAGCAGTGAACCACACACCAATTCACCCCTCCACTTT. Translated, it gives CASSEPHTNSPLHF.

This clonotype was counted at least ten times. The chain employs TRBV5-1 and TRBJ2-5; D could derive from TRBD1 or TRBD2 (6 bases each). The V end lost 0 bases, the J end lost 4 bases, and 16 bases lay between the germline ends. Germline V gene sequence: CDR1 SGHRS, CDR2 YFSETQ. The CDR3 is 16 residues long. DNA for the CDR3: TGCGCCAGCAGCTTGGTCGGTGACCCGGGGGCAGAGACCCAGTACTTC. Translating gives CASSLVGDPGAETQYF.

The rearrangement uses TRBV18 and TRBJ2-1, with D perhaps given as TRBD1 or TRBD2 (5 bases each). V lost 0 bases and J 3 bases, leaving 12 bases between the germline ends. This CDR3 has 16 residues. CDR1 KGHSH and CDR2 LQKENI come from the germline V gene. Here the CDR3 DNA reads TGTGCCAGCTCACCACCGGGGGAACAGTACTACAATGAGCAGTTCTTC. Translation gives CASSPPGEQYYNEQFF.

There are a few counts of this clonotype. The CDR3 protein is CASSLRALAEAFF. CDR3 bases: TGTGCCAGCAGTTTAAGAGCGCTCGCTGAAGCTTTCTTT. The chain couples TRBV12-3 or TRBV12-4 to TRBJ1-1, with no clear D. Trimming pared 2 bases from V and 6 bases from J, leaving 10 bases between. The CDR3 has 13 residues.

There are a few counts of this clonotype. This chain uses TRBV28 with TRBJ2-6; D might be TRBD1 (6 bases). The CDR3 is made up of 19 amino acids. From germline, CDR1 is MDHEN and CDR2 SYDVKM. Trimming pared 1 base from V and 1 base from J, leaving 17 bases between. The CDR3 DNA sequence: TGTGCCAGCAGTTTATTTGGCCAGGGACAATATTCTGGGGCCAACGTCCTGACTTTC. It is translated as CASSLFGQGQYSGANVLTF. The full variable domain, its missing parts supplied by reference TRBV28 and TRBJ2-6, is DVKVTQSSRYLVKRTGEKVFLECVQDMDHENMFWYRQDPGLGLRLIYFSYDVKMKEKGDIPEGYSVSREKKERFSLILESASTNQTSMYLCASSLFGQGQYSGANVLTFGAGSRLTVL.

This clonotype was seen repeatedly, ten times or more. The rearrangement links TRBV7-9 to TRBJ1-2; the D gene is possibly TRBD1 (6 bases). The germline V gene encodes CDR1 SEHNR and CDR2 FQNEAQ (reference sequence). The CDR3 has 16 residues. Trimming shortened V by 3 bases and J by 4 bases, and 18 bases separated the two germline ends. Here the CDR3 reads CASSLAWGGLIYGYTF. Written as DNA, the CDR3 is TGTGCCAGCAGCTTGGCGTGGGGGGGGCTAATCTATGGCTACACCTTC.

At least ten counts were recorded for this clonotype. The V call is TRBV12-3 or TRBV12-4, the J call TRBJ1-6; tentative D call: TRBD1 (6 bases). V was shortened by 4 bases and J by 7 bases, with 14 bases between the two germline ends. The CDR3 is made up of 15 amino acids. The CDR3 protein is CASSSSRGANSPLHF. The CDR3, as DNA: TGTGCCAGCAGTTCATCACGGGGGGCGAATTCACCCCTCCACTTT.

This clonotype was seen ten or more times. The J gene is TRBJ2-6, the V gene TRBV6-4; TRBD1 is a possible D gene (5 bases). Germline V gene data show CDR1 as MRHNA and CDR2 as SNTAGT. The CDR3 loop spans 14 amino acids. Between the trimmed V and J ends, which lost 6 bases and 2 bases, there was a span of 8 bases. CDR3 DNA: TGTGCCAGCAGACCAGGGACTGGGGCCAACGTCCTGACTTTC. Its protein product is CASRPGTGANVLTF.

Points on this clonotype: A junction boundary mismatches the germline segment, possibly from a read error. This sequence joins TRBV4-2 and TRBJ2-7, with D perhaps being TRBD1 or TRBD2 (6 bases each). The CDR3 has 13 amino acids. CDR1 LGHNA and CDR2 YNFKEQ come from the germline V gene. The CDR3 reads CASSQGRGTEQYF. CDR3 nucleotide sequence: TGTGCCAGCAGCCAAGGGAGGGGGACGGAGCAGTATTTC.

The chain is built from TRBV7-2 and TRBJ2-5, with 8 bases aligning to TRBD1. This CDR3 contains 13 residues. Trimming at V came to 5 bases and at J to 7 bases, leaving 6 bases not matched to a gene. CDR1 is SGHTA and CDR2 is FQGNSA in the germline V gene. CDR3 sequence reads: CASSTVGQVTQYF. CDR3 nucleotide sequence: TGTGCCAGCAGCACCGTGGGACAGGTGACCCAGTACTTC.